What follows are 2 T cell receptor beta chains derived from one specimen sequenced in a study of T cell responses to AZD1222 COVID-19 vaccine. Measured with immunoSEQ multiplex PCR; TCRdb has only the in-frame clones, and not every one. The sample holds about 90,000 clones; approximately 87% are singletons and the top ten take 9.5% to 13%. Sequencing used peripheral blood, obtained 28 days after the second AZD1222 dose. The receptors were gathered from an adult who received the AZD1222 COVID-19 vaccine.

The chain links TRBV9 to TRBJ2-1; perhaps D is TRBD1 or TRBD2 (5 bases each). V was cut by 4 bases and J by 7 bases, with 15 bases left in between. The CDR3 runs to 14 residues. CDR1 SGDLS and CDR2 YYNGEE come from the germline V gene. The CDR3 region is CASSPSTWGNEQFF. The DNA for the CDR3 is TGTGCCAGCAGCCCATCCACTTGGGGGAATGAGCAGTTCTTC.

The chain is built from TRBV7-8 and TRBJ2-5; weak D call: TRBD1 (5 bases). This CDR3 is 18 amino acids long. Germline values: CDR1 SGHVS, CDR2 FQNEAQ. The V end was cut by 2 bases, the J end by 5 bases, with 24 bases between. The CDR3 protein is CASSLLPFDWGRWETQYF. The CDR3 nucleotides are TGTGCCAGCAGCTTACTACCATTCGACTGGGGCAGATGGGAGACCCAGTACTTC.